This is a list of T cell receptor beta chains from one sample in a study of cytomegalovirus exposure and HLA in healthy donors. TCRdb's copy holds only in-frame clones and misses some; the assay was immunoSEQ multiplex PCR. Of 100,000 to 150,000 clones listed, over 60% are singletons. The material sequenced was PBMCs. Receptors were obtained from a woman aged 55-70 years in good health and CMV-seronegative. CDR3s include the opening cysteine and the closing phenylalanine or tryptophan. Fields, in order: V gene, J gene, clone size, D gene, CDR3 DNA, CDR3 protein. The D gene is left open where the match is weak. Size is stated for part of the rows, as once, few or many counts, or as a class when the clone is expanded.

>TRBV30|TRBJ1-5|-|TRBD1
TGTGCCTGGAGTGTATCGGCAGGGGGTAGCAATCAGCCCCAGCATTTT
CAWSVSAGGSNQPQHF
>TRBV27|TRBJ2-5|-|-
TGTGCCAGCAGTTTAACCCCAGCGTTCGAGCAGATCCAGTACTTC
CASSLTPAFEQIQYF
>TRBV2|TRBJ2-1|-|-
TGTGCCAGCAGTGAACGAGATCCGGTCTCCTACAATGAGCAGTTCTTC
CASSERDPVSYNEQFF
>TRBV28|TRBJ2-3|-|TRBD1
TGTGCCAGCAGTCCAGACAAGGGGGCAACAGATACGCAGTATTTT
CASSPDKGATDTQYF
>TRBV19|TRBJ2-7|-|TRBD1
TGTGCCAGTAGGAGGACAGGGTCGGGCTACGAGCAGTACTTC
CASRRTGSGYEQYF
>TRBV27|TRBJ2-7|-|-
TGTGCCTCATCTTTGGTGTTTGCCTACGAGCAGTACTTC
CASSLVFAYEQYF
>TRBV5-4|TRBJ2-7|-|TRBD1
TGTGCCAGCAGCTTGTTGGGACAGGGGGGCCACGAGCAGTACTTC
CASSLLGQGGHEQYF
>TRBV15|TRBJ1-4|-|-
TGTGCCACCAGCAGAGTTGGCAGGGCGAATGAAAAACTGTTTTTT
CATSRVGRANEKLFF
>TRBV2|TRBJ1-1|-|TRBD1
TGTGCCACCGCCCGGGACAGGGTGAACACTGAAGCTTTCTTT
CATARDRVNTEAFF
>TRBV6-6|TRBJ1-2|-|TRBD1
TGTGCCACTCAGGACAGGGCAGGGAACGGCTACACCTTC
CATQDRAGNGYTF
>TRBV30|TRBJ1-1|-|-
TGTGCCTGGAGCACGGACAGTAACACTGAAGCTTTCTTT
CAWSTDSNTEAFF
>TRBV7-6|TRBJ2-1|few|TRBD2
TGTGCCAGCAGCTTAGGTAGCGGGAGTAGCAATGAGCAGTTCTTC
CASSLGSGSSNEQFF
>TRBV7-3|TRBJ1-1|-|-
TGTGCCAGCAGCCGGGACACCACGAACACTGAAGCTTTCTTT
CASSRDTTNTEAFF
>TRBV4-2|TRBJ2-1|-|TRBD2
TGTGCCAGCAGCCAAGATCGCCTAGCGGGGAATGAGCAGTTCTTC
CASSQDRLAGNEQFF
>TRBV6-6|TRBJ1-5|once|-
TGTGCCAGCAGTGTTTATGGCAATCAGCCCCAGCATTTT
CASSVYGNQPQHF
>TRBV15|TRBJ2-7|-|TRBD1
TGTGCCACCAGCAGACACCGACAGGGAACCTACGAGCAGTACTTC
CATSRHRQGTYEQYF
>TRBV7-6|TRBJ2-3|-|TRBD2
TGTGCCAGCAGCCCACGACCGGGGGGGCCTACAGATACGCAGTATTTT
CASSPRPGGPTDTQYF
>TRBV30|TRBJ2-7|-|TRBD2
TGTGCCTGGGATGGACGTAGCGGGATTCAGGAGCAGTACTTC
CAWDGRSGIQEQYF
>TRBV5-4|TRBJ2-1|-|TRBD2
TGTGCCAGCAGCTTTAGGACTAGTATACCTACTAATGAGCAGTTCTTC
CASSFRTSIPTNEQFF
>TRBV2|TRBJ2-5|-|TRBD1
TGTGCCAGCATGCTGGGACAGGGGGCTGAGACCCAGTACTTC
CASMLGQGAETQYF
>TRBV7-6|TRBJ1-4|-|-
TGTGCCAGCAGCTTAGCAGGGGCAGGGGAAAAACTGTTTTTT
CASSLAGAGEKLFF
>TRBV18|TRBJ2-5|-|-
TGTGCCAGCTCACCTCGAGAGTTACAAGAGACCCAGTACTTC
CASSPRELQETQYF
>TRBV6-6|TRBJ1-6|-|TRBD1
TGTGCCAGCCTAGGACAGGAGGGTAATTCACCCCTCCACTTT
CASLGQEGNSPLHF
>TRBV27|TRBJ2-1|few|TRBD2
TGTGCCAGCTCAGAAGCGGGGGGCTCCTACAATGAGCAGTTCTTC
CASSEAGGSYNEQFF
>TRBV7-6|TRBJ2-1|few|-
TGTGCCAGCAGCTTTATACTAGCAGAGCAGTTCTTC
CASSFILAEQFF
>TRBV20-1|TRBJ2-7|few|-
TGCAGTGCTCCAATTGGGCACGAGCAGTACTTC
CSAPIGHEQYF
>TRBV11-3|TRBJ2-5|-|TRBD2
TGTGCCAGCAGCCCCGGGGGGGCCCGGGAGACCCAGTACTTC
CASSPGGARETQYF
>TRBV5-4|TRBJ2-7|few|-
TGTGCCAGCAGTCCGAGAGGGGGGGTGTACGAGCAGTACTTC
CASSPRGGVYEQYF
>TRBV7-2|TRBJ2-2|-|-
TGTGCCAGCAGCCCCCGACGAACAGCCGGGGAGCTGTTTTTT
CASSPRRTAGELFF
>TRBV27|TRBJ1-5|-|-
TGTGCCAGCAGCTCAGCGGGGTCTGGCAATCAGCCCCAGCATTTT
CASSSAGSGNQPQHF
>TRBV28|TRBJ2-7|-|TRBD1
TGTGCCAGCAGCTCACTTCCCGGGACAGGGGTTGGCTACGAGCAGTACTTC
CASSSLPGTGVGYEQYF
>TRBV5-4|TRBJ1-6|-|TRBD1
TGTGCCAGCAGCGCGGGATTCAGGGGGCAGGTTTCACCCCTCCACTTT
CASSAGFRGQVSPLHF
>TRBV15|TRBJ2-2|-|TRBD2
TGTGCCACCAGCAGACCCTACCGAACTAGCGGGGGGGCCAACGGGGAGCTGTTTTTT
CATSRPYRTSGGANGELFF
>TRBV19|TRBJ2-1|-|TRBD1
TGTGCCAGCCTCGACAGGGGAAACTACAATGAGCAGTTCTTC
CASLDRGNYNEQFF
>TRBV28|TRBJ1-2|-|-
TGTGCCAGCAGTGTCGACACAGAAGGCTACACCTTC
CASSVDTEGYTF
>TRBV2|TRBJ2-7|-|-
TGTGCCAGCAGTGAGGAGAAAGCGACTTACGAGCAGTACTTC
CASSEEKATYEQYF
>TRBV19|TRBJ2-7|-|-
TGTGCCAGTAGTGGGGGATGGGGGCAACCCTACGAGCAGTACTTC
CASSGGWGQPYEQYF
>TRBV27|TRBJ2-1|-|TRBD1
TGTGCCAGCAGTTTGGGGGACAGCAATGAGCAGTTCTTC
CASSLGDSNEQFF
>TRBV7-6|TRBJ2-2|once|-
TGTGCCAGCAGCTCCGGAGGCCCCGGGATCGGGGAGCTGTTTTTT
CASSSGGPGIGELFF
>TRBV27|TRBJ1-2|-|-
TGTGCCAGCACCACAAATTTGGGGGGTAACTATGGCTACACCTTC
CASTTNLGGNYGYTF
>TRBV5-4|TRBJ2-7|-|TRBD2
TGTGCCAGCAGCTTGGGGCGGGGGGTCGGTGGCGAGCAGTACTTC
CASSLGRGVGGEQYF
>TRBV9|TRBJ1-5|-|-
TGTGCCAGCAGCGTAGGGGCTGGTCAGCCCCAGCATTTT
CASSVGAGQPQHF
>TRBV21-1|TRBJ2-7|-|-
TGTGCCAGCAGTCTTGGGTCAGGGAGGAACTTC
CASSLGSGRNF
>TRBV28|TRBJ2-1|-|TRBD1
TGTGCCAGCAGTTTAGGACAGGGCAGTTGGTTTGAGCAGTTCTTC
CASSLGQGSWFEQFF
>TRBV18|TRBJ1-4|-|TRBD1
TGTGCCAGCTCACCCTCACCCGGGACAGGGGTTTCGACTAATGAAAAACTGTTTTTT
CASSPSPGTGVSTNEKLFF
>TRBV10-3|TRBJ1-1|few|TRBD1
TGTGCCATCAGGACAGGGGTTACGAACACTGAAGCTTTCTTT
CAIRTGVTNTEAFF
>TRBV19|TRBJ1-2|-|-
TGTGCCAGTAGTATAGGAGGGAACTATGGCTACACCTTC
CASSIGGNYGYTF
>TRBV27|TRBJ1-1|-|TRBD1
TGTGCCAGCAGTCCCATGGGACAGAAGAACACTGAAGCTTTCTTT
CASSPMGQKNTEAFF
>TRBV5-4|TRBJ2-2|few|-
TGTGCCAGCAGCCCGATAACAGGATCCGGGGAGCTGTTTTTT
CASSPITGSGELFF
>TRBV6-1|TRBJ1-5|-|TRBD1
TGTGCCAGCAGTGGGGGGACAGCAGGGTTGGGCAATCAGCCCCAGCATTTT
CASSGGTAGLGNQPQHF
>TRBV27|TRBJ2-1|-|-
TGTGCCAGCAGTTCCCCACGGGTTAAGGAGCAGTTCTTC
CASSSPRVKEQFF
>TRBV5-1|TRBJ1-2|-|TRBD1
TGCGCCAGCAGCTTGGGAGGACAGGGGAACTATGGCTACACCTTC
CASSLGGQGNYGYTF
>TRBV7-9|TRBJ1-4|-|TRBD1
TGTGCCAGCAGGCCAGGACAGGGTTCTAATGAAAAACTGTTTTTT
CASRPGQGSNEKLFF